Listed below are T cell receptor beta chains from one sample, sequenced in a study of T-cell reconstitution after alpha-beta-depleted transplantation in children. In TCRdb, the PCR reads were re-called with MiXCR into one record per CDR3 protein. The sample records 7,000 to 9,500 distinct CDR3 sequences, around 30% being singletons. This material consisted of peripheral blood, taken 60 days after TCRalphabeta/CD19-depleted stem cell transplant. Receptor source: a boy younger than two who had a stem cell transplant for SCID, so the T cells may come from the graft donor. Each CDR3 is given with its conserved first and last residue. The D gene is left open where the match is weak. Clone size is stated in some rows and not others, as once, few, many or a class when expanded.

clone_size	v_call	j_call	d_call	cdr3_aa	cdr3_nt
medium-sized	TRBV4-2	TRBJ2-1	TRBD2	CASSQDGGTSPYNEQFF	TGTGCCAGCAGCCAAGATGGCGGGACTAGCCCGTACAATGAGCAGTTCTTC
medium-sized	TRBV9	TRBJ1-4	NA	CASSVEGFRLDEKLFF	TGTGCCAGCAGCGTAGAAGGCTTCAGGTTGGATGAAAAACTGTTTTTT
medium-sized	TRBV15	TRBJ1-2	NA	CATSRGTGTSNYGYTF	TGTGCCACCAGCAGAGGGACCGGGACCTCTAACTATGGCTACACCTTC
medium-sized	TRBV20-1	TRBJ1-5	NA	CSASKDDSNQPQHF	TGCAGTGCTAGCAAGGACGACAGCAATCAGCCCCAGCATTTT
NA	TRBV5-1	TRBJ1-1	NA	CASSFRSGFTEAFF	TGCGCCAGCAGCTTTCGAAGTGGCTTCACTGAAGCTTTCTTT
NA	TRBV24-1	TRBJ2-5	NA	CATSDLGPPETQYF	TGTGCCACCAGTGATTTGGGACCTCCGGAGACCCAGTACTTC
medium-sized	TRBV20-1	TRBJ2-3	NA	CSARDLASTDTQYF	TGCAGTGCTAGAGATCTAGCCAGCACAGATACGCAGTATTTT
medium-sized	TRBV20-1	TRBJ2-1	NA	CSARDWRGAVYNEQFF	TGCAGTGCTAGAGATTGGAGGGGGGCGGTTTACAATGAGCAGTTCTTC
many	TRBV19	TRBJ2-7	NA	CASSPLFGGLGYEQYF	TGTGCCAGTAGTCCCCTCTTCGGGGGCCTAGGGTACGAGCAGTACTTC
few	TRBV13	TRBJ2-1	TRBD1	CASSGRETGGFHEQFF	TGTGCCAGCAGCGGCCGGGAGACAGGGGGCTTTCATGAGCAGTTCTTC
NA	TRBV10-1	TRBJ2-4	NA	CASSPTRVAKNIQYF	TGCGCCAGCAGTCCGACACGGGTGGCCAAAAACATTCAGTACTTC
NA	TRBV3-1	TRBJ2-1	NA	CASSEESGDLLLLLF	TGTGCCAGCAGCGAAGAGAGCGGCGACCTCCTCCTCCTACTCTTC
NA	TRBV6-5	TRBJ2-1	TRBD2	CASSYLLAGGPNEQFF	TGTGCCAGCAGTTACTTACTAGCGGGAGGGCCTAATGAGCAGTTCTTC
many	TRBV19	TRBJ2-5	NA	CASSIGPHQETQYF	TGTGCCAGTAGTATAGGTCCGCATCAAGAGACCCAGTACTTC
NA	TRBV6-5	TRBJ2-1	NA	CASSYLREQFF	TGTGCCAGCAGTTACCTCCGGGAGCAGTTCTTC
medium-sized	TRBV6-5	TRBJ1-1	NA	CASRSTAEEAFF	TGTGCCAGCAGGTCCACAGCTGAAGAAGCTTTCTTT
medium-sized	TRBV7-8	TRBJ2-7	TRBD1	CASSGRQGTYEQYF	TGTGCCAGCAGCGGTCGACAGGGGACTTACGAGCAGTACTTC
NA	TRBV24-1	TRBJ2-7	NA	CATSDLRDNGEQYF	TGTGCCACCAGTGATCTAAGGGACAACGGGGAGCAGTACTTC
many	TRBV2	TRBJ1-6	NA	CASCSQNSPLHF	TGTGCCAGCTGTTCCCAGAATTCACCCCTCCACTTT
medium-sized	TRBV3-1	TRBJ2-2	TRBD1	CASSQPTTGEDTGELFF	TGTGCCAGCAGCCAACCCACGACAGGGGAGGACACCGGGGAGCTGTTTTTT
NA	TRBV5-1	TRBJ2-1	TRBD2	CASSTSSGSSYNEQFF	TGCGCCAGCAGCACATCTAGCGGGAGCTCCTACAATGAGCAGTTCTTC
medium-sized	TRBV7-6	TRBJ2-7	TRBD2	CASSLEAGGWADEQYF	TGTGCCAGCAGCTTAGAAGCGGGGGGCTGGGCGGACGAGCAGTACTTC
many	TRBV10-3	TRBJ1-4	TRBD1	CAISESNRGREKLFF	TGTGCCATCAGTGAGTCGAATAGGGGGCGGGAAAAACTGTTTTTT
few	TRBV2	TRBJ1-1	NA	CASSPRKGGNTEAFF	TGTGCCAGCAGTCCCCGGAAGGGCGGGAACACTGAAGCTTTCTTT
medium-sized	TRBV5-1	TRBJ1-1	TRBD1	CASSAGRGPHTEAFF	TGCGCCAGCAGCGCCGGGAGGGGGCCTCACACTGAAGCTTTCTTT
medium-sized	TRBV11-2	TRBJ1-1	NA	CASSPRGGMTTEAFF	TGTGCCAGCAGCCCCCGGGGGGGTATGACCACTGAAGCTTTCTTT
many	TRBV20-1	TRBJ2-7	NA	CSARAKRHSPYEQYF	TGCAGTGCTAGAGCTAAAAGACATTCTCCTTACGAGCAGTACTTC
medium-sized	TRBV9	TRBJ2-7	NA	CASPSAATTYEQYF	TGTGCCAGCCCCTCAGCGGCGACGACCTACGAGCAGTACTTC
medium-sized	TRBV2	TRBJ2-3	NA	CASSRLLPFSTDTQYF	TGTGCCAGCAGCCGACTTTTGCCCTTTAGCACAGATACGCAGTATTTT
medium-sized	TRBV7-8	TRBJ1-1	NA	CASSPGAGHRNTEAFF	TGTGCCAGCAGCCCAGGGGCGGGACACAGGAACACTGAAGCTTTCTTT
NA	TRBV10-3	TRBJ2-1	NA	CATSLKVYNEQFF	TGTGCCACATCCCTCAAAGTATACAATGAGCAGTTCTTC
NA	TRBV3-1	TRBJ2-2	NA	CASSPNRGTGELFF	TGTGCCAGCAGCCCTAATCGCGGGACCGGGGAGCTGTTTTTT
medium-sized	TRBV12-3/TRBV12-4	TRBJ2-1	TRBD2	CASSLGLARRNEQFF	TGTGCCAGCAGTTTAGGACTAGCGAGGCGCAATGAGCAGTTCTTC
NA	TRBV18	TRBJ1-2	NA	CASSPVMGNLNYGYTF	TGTGCCAGCTCACCGGTAATGGGGAACTTAAACTATGGCTACACCTTC
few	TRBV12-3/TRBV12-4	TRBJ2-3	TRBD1	CASSPNFGRGLADTQYF	TGTGCCAGCAGTCCGAATTTTGGCAGGGGGTTAGCAGATACGCAGTATTTT
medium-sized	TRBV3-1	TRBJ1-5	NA	CASSPHFEGMSNQPQHF	TGTGCCAGCAGCCCCCACTTTGAGGGGATGAGCAATCAGCCCCAGCATTTT
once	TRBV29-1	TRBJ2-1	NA	CSVVGTFYNEQFF	TGCAGCGTTGTAGGGACATTCTACAATGAGCAGTTCTTC
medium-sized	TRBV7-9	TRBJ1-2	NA	CASSFQNYGYTF	TGTGCCAGCAGCTTCCAGAACTATGGCTACACCTTC
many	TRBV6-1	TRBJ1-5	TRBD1	CASMVMTGTNQPQHF	TGTGCCAGCATGGTTATGACAGGGACCAATCAGCCCCAGCATTTT
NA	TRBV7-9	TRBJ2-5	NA	CASSAPGLMALQTQYF	TGTGCCAGCAGCGCACCGGGACTGATGGCCTTACAGACCCAGTACTTC
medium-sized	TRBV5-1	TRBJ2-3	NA	CASSLEGPPSTDTQYF	TGCGCCAGCAGCTTGGAAGGGCCCCCGAGCACAGATACGCAGTATTTT